This T cell receptor beta chain comes out of a study of memory CD4+ T cells and cytomegalovirus serostatus. Study-wide background: Healthy Belgian adult donors included roughly ten CMV-positive and some 24 CMV-negative people.

Only in-frame clones appear in the TCRdb table, and some are missing; sequencing was by immunoSEQ multiplex PCR. The table includes about 54,000 clones, over 70% detected once. A note on this clone: Its target is unknown.

Study-level results: The CMV-associated TCR signature appears largely within the CD4+ memory repertoire. Median bootstrapped AUC for CMV status was approximately 0.94 originally, 0.9 to 0.93 US-trained.

This CDR3 contains 11 residues. The germline V gene has CDR1 GTSNPN and CDR2 SVGIG (reference sequence). V was cut by 4 bases and J by 3 bases, with 6 bases left in between. Single viable CD3+CD4+CD8-CD45RO+ cells were sorted as the memory CD4+ T cells. After thawing, CD4+ T cells were positively selected. The sequencing input was memory CD4+ T cells from blood. V is TRBV30 and J is TRBJ2-5, with a possible D match to TRBD1 (6 bases). The clonotype comes from an adult in good health and CMV-seropositive. The CDR3 is CAWKGEETQYF. CDR3 nucleotides: TGTGCCTGGAAGGGGGAAGAGACCCAGTACTTC.